The 8 T cell receptor beta chains given below trace back to one sample, sequenced in a study of blood T cells in healthy people across ages. Primers used in a second PCR of about 7 to 12 cycles were a sample-barcoded 5' primer and a J-beta primer mix. TCRdb independently ran MiXCR on the 5' RACE reads; one entry per CDR3 protein. This sample carries approximately 1,000,000 distinct CDR3 sequences, more than 35% of them seen once, and the ten largest clones take approximately 20%. Sequencing was done on a sample of blood. Source of these receptors: a woman between 55 and 75 years old in good health.

This chain joins TRBV27 and TRBJ2-3, with 11 positions matching TRBD2. Germline V CDR1 and CDR2: MNHEY, SMNVEV (reference sequence). This CDR3 region has 15 residues. Trimming removed 8 bases from V and 6 bases from J; junction bases left unmatched: 10. CDR3 amino acids: CASRTSGWGGDTQYF. The CDR3 region has the DNA TGTGCCAGCCGGACTAGCGGGTGGGGGGGCGATACGCAGTATTTT.

In its sample, this clonotype was seen once. The chain recombines TRBV7-2 with TRBJ2-4; D possibly corresponds to TRBD1 (6 bases). The germline CDR1 and CDR2 sequences are SGHTA and FQGNSA. This CDR3 is built from 14 residues. The V gene lost 5 bases and the J gene lost 1 base, with 9 bases spanning the gap. This chain's CDR3 is CASSNQGAKNIQYF. The CDR3 nucleotides read TGTGCCAGCAGCAACCAGGGGGCCAAAAACATTCAGTACTTC.

CDR3 region: CASSQGLSPGGLGYEQYF. CDR3 DNA: TGCGCCAGCAGCCAAGGACTTTCCCCAGGGGGGTTGGGATACGAGCAGTACTTC. This chain joins TRBV4-1 and TRBJ2-7, with a weak D call TRBD1 (7 bases). The CDR3 is 18 amino acids. The V gene lost 1 base and the J gene lost 4 bases, with 23 bases spanning the gap. Looked up from germline, CDR1 is MGHRA and CDR2 is YSYEKL.

The genes are TRBV12-5 and TRBJ2-1; D unresolved. CDR1 and CDR2 from the germline V gene are LGHNT and FRNRAP. Between the trimmed V and J ends, which lost 1 base and 3 bases, there was a span of 10 bases. CDR3 size: 15 residues. CDR3 amino acids: CASGLDTTIYNEQFF. CDR3 sequence (DNA): TGTGCTAGTGGTTTGGATACTACCATCTACAATGAGCAGTTCTTC.

This chain connects TRBV20-1 to TRBJ2-7; the D gene is possibly TRBD2 (6 bases). CDR3 length equals 14 residues. Germline V gives CDR1 DFQATT, CDR2 SNEGSKA (reference sequence). V dropped 4 bases and J dropped 0 bases, with 13 bases sitting between them. The CDR3 sequence is CSAKDSGSSYEQYF. CDR3 in DNA: TGCAGTGCTAAAGATAGCGGCAGCTCCTACGAGCAGTACTTC.

This chain uses TRBV7-8 with TRBJ1-3, with a tentative D call TRBD1 (5 bases). CDR3 length: 14 amino acids. Germline values: CDR1 SGHVS, CDR2 FQNEAQ. Trimming left V 5 bases short and J 0 bases short, with 8 bases between. The CDR3 loop reads CASSRGVSGNTIYF. Written as DNA, the CDR3 is TGTGCCAGCAGCAGGGGAGTCTCTGGAAACACCATATATTTT.

The chain employs TRBV7-8 and TRBJ2-6; 11 bases line up with TRBD1. The CDR3 spans 18 residues. CDR1 is SGHVS, CDR2 FQNEAQ, per germline. The V segment lost 5 bases and the J segment 4 bases; nucleotides outside the gene matches: 10. The CDR3 loop is CASSPPGQGVTGANVLTF. The DNA for the CDR3 is TGTGCCAGCAGCCCTCCGGGACAGGGGGTTACCGGGGCCAACGTCCTGACTTTC.

This chain links TRBV2 with TRBJ2-2, with D maybe TRBD2 (5 bases). Per germline, CDR1 SNHLY and CDR2 FYNNEI. The germline V and J ends were trimmed by 8 bases and 0 bases, with 13 bases remaining between them. The CDR3 contains 15 residues. The chain's CDR3 is CASGEIAPNTGELFF. The DNA of the CDR3 is TGTGCCAGCGGAGAGATAGCGCCGAACACCGGGGAGCTGTTTTTT.